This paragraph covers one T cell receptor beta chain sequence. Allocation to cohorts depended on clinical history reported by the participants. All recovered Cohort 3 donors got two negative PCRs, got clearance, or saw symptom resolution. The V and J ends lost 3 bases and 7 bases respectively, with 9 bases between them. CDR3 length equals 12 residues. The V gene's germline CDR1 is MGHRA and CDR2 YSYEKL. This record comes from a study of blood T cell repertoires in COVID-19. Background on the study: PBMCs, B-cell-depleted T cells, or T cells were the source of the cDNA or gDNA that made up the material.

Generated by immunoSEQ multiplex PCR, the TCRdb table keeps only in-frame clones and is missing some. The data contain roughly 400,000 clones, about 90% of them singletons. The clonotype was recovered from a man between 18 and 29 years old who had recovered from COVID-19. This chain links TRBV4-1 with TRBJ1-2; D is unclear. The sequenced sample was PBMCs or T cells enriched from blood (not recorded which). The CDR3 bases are TGCGCCAGCAGCCACTTGTTCAGTGGCTACACCTTC. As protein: CASSHLFSGYTF.